These 20 T cell receptor beta chains were all obtained from the same sample, sequenced in a study of cytomegalovirus exposure and HLA in healthy donors. TCRdb keeps only in-frame clones here, not all; method: immunoSEQ multiplex PCR. The sample holds around 300,000 clones; around 87% are singletons and the top ten take roughly 0.93%. Sequencing input: PBMCs. The receptor set was obtained from a woman younger than 30 in good health and CMV-seronegative.

This clone was picked up many times. V and J are TRBV29-1 and TRBJ1-2; 10 positions match TRBD1. Unmatched junction bases numbered 1, after V lost 3 bases and J lost 3 bases. This CDR3 spans 13 amino acids. Germline-derived CDR1 and CDR2 are SQVTM and ANQGSEA. CDR3 residues: CSVEGQGHYGYTF. CDR3 sequence (DNA): TGCAGCGTTGAGGGACAGGGGCACTATGGCTACACCTTC.

The chain employs TRBV6-6 and TRBJ1-3; TRBD1 might be the D (5 bases). Germline V gene sequence: CDR1 MNHNY, CDR2 SVGAGI (reference sequence). The germline V and J ends were trimmed by 6 bases and 0 bases, with 15 bases remaining between them. This CDR3 region has 16 residues. The CDR3 loop reads CASSHGTHNSGNTIYF. The CDR3 coding sequence is TGTGCCAGCAGCCACGGGACTCACAACTCTGGAAACACCATATATTTT.

The chain is built from TRBV5-6 and TRBJ2-6; no definite D call. The CDR3 runs 15 residues. The V gene lost 4 bases and the J gene lost 2 bases, with 10 bases spanning the gap. Germline V gene data show CDR1 as SGHDT and CDR2 as YYEEEE. CDR3 coding DNA: TGTGCCAGCAGCCCCTCTAACCCTGGGGCCAACGTCCTGACTTTC. It translates to CASSPSNPGANVLTF.

The rearrangement links TRBV28 to TRBJ2-2, with D possibly matching TRBD1 (6 bases). Germline V lookup: CDR1 MDHEN, CDR2 SYDVKM. V lost 11 bases and J 0 bases, leaving 10 bases between the germline ends. The CDR3 is 13 amino acids. CDR3 in amino acids: CACRDTNTGELFF. CDR3 coding DNA: TGTGCCTGCCGGGACACGAACACCGGGGAGCTGTTTTTT. Together with reference TRBV28 and TRBJ2-2, the CDR3 gives the full variable domain: DVKVTQSSRYLVKRTGEKVFLECVQDMDHENMFWYRQDPGLGLRLIYFSYDVKMKEKGDIPEGYSVSREKKERFSLILESASTNQTSMYLCACRDTNTGELFFGEGSRLTVL.

This chain connects TRBV5-1 to TRBJ2-1; 8 bases map to TRBD2. The CDR3 contains 15 residues. The trim removed 0 bases at V and 3 bases at J, leaving 2 bases unmatched. The germline gives CDR1 SGHRS, CDR2 YFSETQ. CDR3: CASSLASGLYNEQFF. The CDR3 nucleotides read TGCGCCAGCAGCTTGGCTAGCGGGCTCTACAATGAGCAGTTCTTC.

This rearrangement joins TRBV5-8 to TRBJ1-1, with TRBD1 identical over 8 bases. The CDR3 runs 13 residues. The trim removed 9 bases at V and 12 bases at J, leaving 16 bases unmatched. Germline CDR1 SGHTS, CDR2 YDEGEE. This CDR3 reads CAIFSRDRSESFF. The CDR3 nucleotides read TGTGCCATCTTCTCCCGGGACAGGAGCGAATCTTTCTTT.

The gene calls are TRBV9 and TRBJ1-2, with TRBD1 matching 7 bases. The length of the CDR3 is 16 residues. Trimming at V came to 0 bases and at J to 4 bases, leaving 9 bases not matched to a gene. Germline V gene data show CDR1 as SGDLS and CDR2 as YYNGEE. The chain's CDR3 is CASSVGEGGGFYGYTF. CDR3 in DNA: TGTGCCAGCAGCGTAGGGGAAGGGGGCGGGTTCTATGGCTACACCTTC.

This clone is a singleton in its sample. The chain uses TRBV9 and TRBJ2-1; 10 bases fit TRBD2. The CDR3 runs to 17 residues. CDR1 is SGDLS, CDR2 YYNGEE, per germline. Germline trimming cut 3 bases from V and 3 bases from J; bases unmatched to any gene: 9. As DNA, the CDR3 is TGTGCCAGCAGCGAATCCCTAGCGGGAGCGAACTACAATGAGCAGTTCTTC. Amino acid sequence: CASSESLAGANYNEQFF.

The chain couples TRBV2 to TRBJ2-3; D not resolved. V was pared by 10 bases and J by 2 bases, with 7 bases between. CDR3 size: 11 residues. CDR1 and CDR2 (germline): SNHLY, FYNNEI. The CDR3 region is CANIPTDTQYF. For the CDR3, the DNA is TGTGCCAACATCCCCACAGATACGCAGTATTTT.

The CDR3, as DNA: TGTGCCTGGAACCAGGGGAGCTCTGGGGCCAACGTCCTGACTTTC. This encodes CAWNQGSSGANVLTF. This rearrangement joins TRBV30 to TRBJ2-6; D might be TRBD1 (6 bases). Per germline, CDR1 GTSNPN and CDR2 SVGIG (reference sequence). V was cut by 4 bases and J by 0 bases, with 10 bases left in between. The length of the CDR3 is 15 residues.

This sequence joins TRBV11-2 and TRBJ1-2; the match to TRBD1 covers 9 bases. This CDR3 has 16 residues. Germline V CDR1 and CDR2: SGHAT, FQNNGV. V trimming: 2 bases; J trimming: 4 bases; junction bases outside the gene matches: 8. The CDR3 coding sequence is TGTGCCAGCAGCTTAAACCCGGGACAGGGCCTCTATGGCTACACCTTC. It translates to CASSLNPGQGLYGYTF.

The V and J genes are TRBV30 and TRBJ2-7; 11 bases are a match to TRBD2. The V gene end was trimmed by 3 bases and the J gene end by 3 bases; junction bases not matched to a gene: 7. The CDR3 extends over 15 amino acids. Germline-derived CDR1 and CDR2 are GTSNPN and SVGIG (reference sequence). In DNA form, the CDR3 reads TGTGCCTGGAGGGGTCGACTAGCGGGATTCTACGAGCAGTACTTC. Translation gives CAWRGRLAGFYEQYF.

V is TRBV2 and J is TRBJ1-1; maybe TRBD1 (6 bases). CDR3 length: 15 residues. Germline assignment: CDR1 SNHLY and CDR2 FYNNEI. V lost 3 bases and J lost 0, with 11 bases in between. The CDR3 reads CASSDFGGMNTEAFF. The CDR3, as DNA: TGTGCCAGCAGTGATTTTGGGGGCATGAACACTGAAGCTTTCTTT.

The rearrangement joins TRBV11-2 to TRBJ2-7; D possibly corresponds to TRBD1 (5 bases). The CDR3 spans 14 residues. V was clipped by 0 bases and J by 6 bases, with 12 bases between them. CDR1 and CDR2 (germline): SGHAT, FQNNGV. CDR3 DNA: TGTGCCAGCAGCTTAGACAGGGCGGTCTCCGAGCAGTACTTC. This gives the protein CASSLDRAVSEQYF.

Concerning this clone itself: This specimen includes other DNA sequences encoding the same CDR3. The V gene is TRBV28, the J gene TRBJ1-5, with a weak D call TRBD1 (6 bases). The V and J ends lost 8 bases and 3 bases respectively, with 11 bases between them. Germline V gene sequence: CDR1 MDHEN, CDR2 SYDVKM. The CDR3 runs 13 residues. The CDR3 DNA reads TGTGCCAGCTCGGACAGAAACAATCAGCCCCAGCATTTT. It yields the protein CASSDRNNQPQHF.

The chain couples TRBV29-1 to TRBJ2-7; D is possibly TRBD1 (6 bases). CDR3 length: 13 amino acids. The V gene lost 4 bases and the J gene lost 2 bases, with 12 bases spanning the gap. Per the germline V gene, CDR1 is SQVTM and CDR2 is ANQGSEA. The CDR3 DNA follows: TGCAGCGTTGCCGGGACAATTACCTACGAGCAGTACTTC. This gives the protein CSVAGTITYEQYF.

The CDR3, as DNA: TGTGCCAGCAGTGAATTTCGCAGGCCGAAAACTGAAGCTTTCTTT. Translating gives CASSEFRRPKTEAFF. The chain joins TRBV6-1 to TRBJ1-1; D gene uncertain. The CDR3 extends over 15 amino acids. V was cut by 2 bases and J by 5 bases, with 15 bases left in between. Germline values: CDR1 MNHNS, CDR2 SASEGT.

The genes are TRBV19 and TRBJ2-1; no clear D gene. Trimming shortened V by 5 bases and J by 9 bases, and 14 bases separated the two germline ends. The CDR3 runs 13 residues. The V gene's germline CDR1 is LNHDA and CDR2 SQIVND (reference sequence). The CDR3 sequence: CASSQVIEGEQFF. The CDR3 DNA sequence: TGTGCCAGTAGTCAGGTCATTGAAGGTGAGCAGTTCTTC.

The rearrangement uses TRBV5-4 and TRBJ2-7, with 9 positions matching TRBD1. V shed 2 bases, J shed 5 bases, and the junction held 8 bases outside the gene matches. The germline CDR1 and CDR2 sequences are SGHNT and YYREEE (reference sequence). The CDR3 spans 15 residues. CDR3 loop: CASSFRDRVPNEQYF. CDR3 nucleotides: TGTGCCAGCAGCTTCAGGGACAGGGTCCCTAACGAGCAGTACTTC.

V usage is TRBV9 and J usage is TRBJ2-5; 9 nucleotides align to TRBD2. V shed 4 bases, J shed 3 bases, and the junction held 4 bases outside the gene matches. CDR1 SGDLS and CDR2 YYNGEE come from the germline V gene. The CDR3 has 14 residues. CDR3 bases: TGTGCCAGCAGCCCAGCGGGAGGTAAAGAGACCCAGTACTTC. Encoded protein: CASSPAGGKETQYF.